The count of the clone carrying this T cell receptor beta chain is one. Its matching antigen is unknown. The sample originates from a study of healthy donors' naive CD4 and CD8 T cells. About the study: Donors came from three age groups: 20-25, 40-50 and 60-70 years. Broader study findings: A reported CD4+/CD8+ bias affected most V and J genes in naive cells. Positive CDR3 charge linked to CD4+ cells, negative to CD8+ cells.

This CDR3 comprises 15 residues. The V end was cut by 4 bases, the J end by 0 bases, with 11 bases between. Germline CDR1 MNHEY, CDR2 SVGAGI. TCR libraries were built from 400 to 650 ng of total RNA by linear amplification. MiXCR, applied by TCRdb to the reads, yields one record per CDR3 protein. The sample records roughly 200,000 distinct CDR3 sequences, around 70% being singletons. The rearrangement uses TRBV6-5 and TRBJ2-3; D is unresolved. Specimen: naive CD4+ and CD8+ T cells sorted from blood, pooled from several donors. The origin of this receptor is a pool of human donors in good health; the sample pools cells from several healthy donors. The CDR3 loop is CASSSPTASTDTQYF. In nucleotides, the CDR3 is TGTGCCAGCAGTTCTCCCACGGCTAGCACAGATACGCAGTATTTT.